This T cell receptor beta chain was captured in a study of Graves' ophthalmopathy and Graves' hyperthyroidism. Trimming at V came to 4 bases and at J to 3 bases, leaving 5 bases not matched to a gene. From germline, CDR1 is SNHLY and CDR2 FYNNEI. The CDR3 covers 14 residues. As regards this clonotype: The antigen is undetermined.

Study results and caveats: Most clonotypes expanded in thyroid above 0.001 frequency were present in blood too.

Exclusion applied to patients with other autoimmune diseases, uncontrolled infections, pregnancy or lactation. Amplified TCR beta CDR3 regions were obtained using RNA transcripts as template. The library came from an HTBI-primed first-round RT-PCR and a second-round multiplex PCR. TCRdb reprocessed the multiplex PCR reads with MiXCR, giving one entry per CDR3 protein. The table has over 650,000 distinct CDR3 sequences, about two fifths seen once. This receptor was taken from an adult man with Graves' ophthalmopathy. The chain uses TRBV2 and TRBJ1-1; 7 positions agree with TRBD1. What was sequenced was peripheral blood. The CDR3 DNA sequence: TGTGCCAGCAGTGTACAGGGGCCGGACACTGAAGCTTTCTTT. This codes for CASSVQGPDTEAFF.